The present T cell receptor (beta chain) was sequenced within a study of beta chain features in type 1 diabetes. Of the isolated RNA, all was reverse transcribed, and so the sequenced material was expressed TCRB transcripts. The data were produced by immunoSEQ multiplex PCR, yet TCRdb's version contains in-frame clones alone and is incomplete. The sample holds hundreds of thousands of clones; roughly 13% are singletons and the top ten take about 0.02%. Losses at the gene ends were 4 bases for V and 5 bases for J; bases not matched to a gene: 16. The CDR3 spans 18 residues. From germline, CDR1 is MGHDK and CDR2 SYGVNS. Note on this clone: Its antigen remains unknown.

Study-level findings and limits: In all four CD4+ subsets, TCRB CDR3 length was significantly, moderately reduced in type 1 diabetes. Across patients, naive, central memory and Treg TCRB repertoires exhibited apparently greater similarity than was observed across healthy donors.

V and J are TRBV25-1 and TRBJ2-3; 9 bases fit TRBD2. The sample taken for sequencing was naive CD4+ T cells from blood. The source of this sequence is a man aged 18 to 29 with type 1 diabetes. CDR3: CASSGGASGDLPGDTQYF. CDR3 sequence (DNA): TGTGCCAGCAGTGGTGGGGCTAGCGGGGACCTCCCGGGAGATACGCAGTATTTT.